This T cell receptor beta chain appears in the sequencing data of a study of Ad26.COV2.S vaccination and SARS-CoV-2 variants. About the research overall: Into the muscle, Ad26.COV2.S was dosed once or twice, 56 days apart.

Study results and limitations: Reportedly, spike-specific CD8+ and CD4+ T cell responses achieved substantial breadth once vaccination had taken place. Non-spike TCR breadth showed similarity between vaccine and placebo recipients.

V was cut by 6 bases and J by 2 bases, with 13 bases left in between. CDR1 LNHDA and CDR2 SQIVND come from the germline V gene (reference sequence). This CDR3 is 15 amino acids long. As for treatment: about 20 received Ad26.COV2.S at low or high dose, single or two shots; 5 received placebo; per-sample allocation not given. After the first vaccine or placebo injection, samples were drawn on day 63. TCRdb keeps only in-frame clones here, not all; method: immunoSEQ multiplex PCR. The sample holds about 350,000 clones, roughly 90% seen once. Turning to this clone: The antigen remains unidentified.

The chain couples TRBV19 to TRBJ2-2, with a possible D match to TRBD2 (7 bases). This TCR came from a person aged 18-65 years who received the Ad26.COV2.S COVID-19 vaccine or a placebo. The starting material was peripheral blood, obtained in a trial of Ad26.COV2.S vaccine versus placebo. Here the CDR3 DNA reads TGTGCCAGTAGGTTCGCGGGGGCCAACACCGGGGAGCTGTTTTTT. Translated: CASRFAGANTGELFF. Drawing the rest from reference TRBV19 and TRBJ2-2, the complete variable domain is DGGITQSPKYLFRKEGQNVTLSCEQNLNHDAMYWYRQDPGQGLRLIYYSQIVNDFQKGDIAEGYSVSREKKESFPLTVTSAQKNPTAFYLCASRFAGANTGELFFGEGSRLTVL.